This is a list of T cell receptor beta chains from one sample in a study of cytotoxic CD8 clonotypes in ibrutinib-treated CLL. TCRdb's table, derived via immunoSEQ multiplex PCR, lists solely in-frame clones and lacks some. The profile shows fewer than 50,000 clones, roughly 53% of them singletons. The sample was PBMCs, taken after 12 months of ibrutinib treatment. These receptors came from a human donor with chronic lymphocytic leukemia. CDR3s include the opening cysteine and the closing phenylalanine or tryptophan. Fields, in order: clone size, J gene, D gene, V gene, CDR3 DNA, CDR3 protein. The D gene is left open where the match is weak. Expanded clones are given a class, and other clones once, few, many or no size at all.

few TRBJ1-1 NA TRBV19 TGTGCCAGTAGTATAGTGTGGCAGGGTATGGCTTTCTTT CASSIVWQGMAFF
NA TRBJ1-1 NA TRBV7-9 TGTGCCAGCAGCTTAGTTGGGGCCATGAACACTGAAGCTTTCTTT CASSLVGAMNTEAFF
NA TRBJ2-1 TRBD2 TRBV6-1 TGTGCCAGCAGTGTTAGCGGGAGCGATCACAATGAGCAGTTCTTC CASSVSGSDHNEQFF
once TRBJ2-5 TRBD2 TRBV5-6 TGTGCCAGCGCCGGTTGGGGAGGGGCCCAAGAGACCCAGTACTTC CASAGWGGAQETQYF
NA TRBJ2-7 TRBD1 TRBV7-8 TGTGCCAGCAGCCTCACGACAGGGAAGTACGAGCAGTACTTC CASSLTTGKYEQYF
NA TRBJ2-5 NA TRBV5-6 TGTGCCAGCAGCTTAAGGGGGTCCCAGTACTTC CASSLRGSQYF
NA TRBJ1-3 NA TRBV9 TGTGCCAGCAGCGTAGGATACAGGTCATCTGGAAACACCATATATTTT CASSVGYRSSGNTIYF
few TRBJ2-7 NA TRBV18 TGTGCCAGCAGAACAGGGTCGAGCTCCTACGAGCAGTACTTC CASRTGSSSYEQYF
NA TRBJ2-5 NA TRBV18 TGTGCCAGCTCACCATTAACCCCGAGGGAGACCCAGTACTTC CASSPLTPRETQYF
few TRBJ2-3 NA TRBV10-3 TGTGCCAACGGGACTCCAGATACGCAGTATTTT CANGTPDTQYF
few TRBJ1-2 NA TRBV6-4 TGTGCCAGCAGTGACTTACCGGGCCCCCACCAAGGCTACACCTTC CASSDLPGPHQGYTF